Each of the 9 T cell receptor beta chains below was sequenced from the same sample in a study of shared clonotypes between healthy human individuals. The table came from immunoSEQ multiplex PCR; TCRdb's copy has only in-frame clones and leaves some out. The sample includes 2,500,000 or so clones, about 90% of them seen just once. The specimen was naive CD4+ T cells from PBMCs. Subset meaning: CD45RA+ positively selected. Receptors were obtained from a man younger than 30 in good health. Some clones in this sample may be carry-over from other donors' samples.

This chain uses TRBV7-9 with TRBJ1-1; D remains unclear. CDR3 length: 15 residues. The V gene lost 4 bases and the J gene lost 1 base, with 13 bases spanning the gap. Germline lookup yields CDR1 SEHNR and CDR2 FQNEAQ (reference sequence). CDR3 sequence reads: CASSSVSGRNTEAFF. The CDR3 bases are TGTGCCAGCAGCTCGGTTTCGGGCCGGAACACTGAAGCTTTCTTT.

The chain employs TRBV5-1 and TRBJ2-2; D may match TRBD1 or TRBD2 (5 bases each). Germline V lookup: CDR1 SGHRS, CDR2 YFSETQ. The CDR3 is 16 residues long. The V and J ends lost 5 bases and 5 bases respectively, with 19 bases between them. CDR3 residues: CASSSPRGLSTGELFF. Written as DNA, the CDR3 is TGCGCCAGCAGTTCCCCCCGGGGCCTGAGTACCGGGGAGCTGTTTTTT.

This chain uses TRBV18 with TRBJ1-1; D unresolved. There are 15 residues in the CDR3. Germline CDR1 is KGHSH and CDR2 is LQKENI. Trimming removed 4 bases at V and 0 bases at J, with 12 bases between. The CDR3 here is CASSLGGVMNTEAFF. CDR3 coding DNA: TGTGCCAGCTCACTTGGCGGGGTCATGAACACTGAAGCTTTCTTT.

The CDR3 protein is CASSQSTGRTNEKLFF. The CDR3 nucleotides are TGTGCCAGCAGCCAAAGCACAGGGAGGACTAATGAAAAACTGTTTTTT. The rearrangement joins TRBV14 to TRBJ1-4, with a possible D match to TRBD1 (6 bases). Trimming left V 2 bases short and J 2 bases short, with 12 bases between. From germline, CDR1 is SGHDN and CDR2 FVKESK. This CDR3 spans 16 amino acids. Complete variable domain (other parts from reference TRBV14 and TRBJ1-4): EAGVTQFPSHSVIEKGQTVTLRCDPISGHDNLYWYRRVMGKEIKFLLHFVKESKQDESGMPNNRFLAERTGGTYSTLKVQPAELEDSGVYFCASSQSTGRTNEKLFFGSGTQLSVL.

The CDR3 protein is CASSSAGQGEETQYF. CDR3 nucleotides: TGTGCCAGCAGTTCGGCGGGACAGGGCGAAGAGACCCAGTACTTC. The chain has TRBV6-5 and TRBJ2-5, with TRBD1 matching 9 bases. Germline loops: CDR1 MNHEY, CDR2 SVGAGI. V dropped 4 bases and J dropped 3; count of bases not matched to a gene: 6. The CDR3 contains 15 residues.

The CDR3 region is CASSGLNTGELFF. For the CDR3, the DNA is TGTGCCAGCAGTGGGTTGAACACCGGGGAGCTGTTTTTT. This chain joins TRBV6-1 and TRBJ2-2, with no clear D. Trimming shortened V by 4 bases and J by 1 base, and 4 bases separated the two germline ends. CDR1 and CDR2 from the germline V gene are MNHNS and SASEGT. The CDR3 totals 13 residues.

The chain uses TRBV27 and TRBJ1-3; possible D gene TRBD1, 6 bases. This CDR3 region has 15 residues. CDR1 is MNHEY, CDR2 SMNVEV, per germline (reference sequence). With 5 bases removed from V and 0 bases from J, the gap between germline ends came to 11 bases. The CDR3 loop is CASSTYRDSGNTIYF. The CDR3, as DNA: TGTGCCAGCAGTACGTACAGGGACTCTGGAAACACCATATATTTT.

J is TRBJ2-1 and V is TRBV5-1; TRBD2 matches at 7 bases. Losses at the gene ends were 4 bases for V and 0 bases for J; bases not matched to a gene: 7. Germline V gene data show CDR1 as SGHRS and CDR2 as YFSETQ. This CDR3 is built from 16 residues. The CDR3 sequence is CASSPVGGGSYNEQFF. Here the CDR3 DNA reads TGCGCCAGCAGCCCCGTGGGCGGGGGCTCCTACAATGAGCAGTTCTTC.

This sequence joins TRBV15 and TRBJ1-3, with D maybe TRBD1 (5 bases). Deletions cut 2 bases from V and 2 bases from J, with 7 bases between. The CDR3 runs 14 residues. Germline assignment: CDR1 LNHNV and CDR2 YYDKDF (reference sequence). The DNA of the CDR3 is TGTGCCACCAGCAGACAGGGTACTGGAAACACCATATATTTT. Protein product: CATSRQGTGNTIYF.